The clone carrying this T cell receptor beta chain was counted between two and nine times. Its antigen is not known. Between the trimmed V and J ends, which lost 2 bases and 5 bases, there was a span of 7 bases. This CDR3 spans 12 amino acids. CDR1 and CDR2 from the germline V gene are MNHNY and SVGAGI (reference sequence). The data derive from a study of neurological immune-mediated disorders. Findings and limits, study-wide: TCR-beta repertoires seemed private in all groups, with no expanded CDR3 amino acid sequences shared.

This sample's time point: longitudinal time-point 1 (baseline). Individuals who volunteered at a blood bank located in Maryland, USA, made up the group of healthy controls. 5'RACE generated cDNA with 10-nucleotide random UMIs. TCRdb analysed the 5' RACE reads with MiXCR anew, one entry per CDR3 protein. The sample consists of fewer than 90,000 distinct CDR3 sequences, roughly 10% of them appearing once. Material: PBMCs. This sequence originates from a man aged 25-45 years in good health. The chain carries TRBV6-6 and TRBJ2-7; D gene uncertain. The CDR3 region has the DNA TGTGCCAGCAGTTACGGGTCGGACGAGCAGTACTTC. It yields the protein CASSYGSDEQYF.